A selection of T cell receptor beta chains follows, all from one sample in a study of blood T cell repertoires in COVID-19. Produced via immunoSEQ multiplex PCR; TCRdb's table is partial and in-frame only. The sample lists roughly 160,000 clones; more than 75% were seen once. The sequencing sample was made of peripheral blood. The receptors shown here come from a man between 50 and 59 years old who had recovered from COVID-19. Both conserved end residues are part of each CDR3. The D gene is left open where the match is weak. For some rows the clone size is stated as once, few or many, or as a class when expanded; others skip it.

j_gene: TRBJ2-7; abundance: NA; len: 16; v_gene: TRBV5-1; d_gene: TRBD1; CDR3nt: TGCGCCAGCAGCGACCGTGTTGACAGGGGTTCGTACGAGCAGTACTTC; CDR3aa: CASSDRVDRGSYEQYF
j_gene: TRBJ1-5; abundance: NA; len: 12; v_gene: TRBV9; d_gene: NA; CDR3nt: TGTGCCAGCAGCGGACTTAATCAGCCCCAGCATTTT; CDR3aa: CASSGLNQPQHF
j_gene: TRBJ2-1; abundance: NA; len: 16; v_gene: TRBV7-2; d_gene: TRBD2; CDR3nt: TGTGCCAGCAGCTTAGCGGTAGCGGGGAGATACAATGAGCAGTTCTTC; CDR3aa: CASSLAVAGRYNEQFF
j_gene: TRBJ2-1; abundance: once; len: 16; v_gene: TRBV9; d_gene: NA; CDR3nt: TGTGCCAGCAGCGTATCCGAGACAGTACTATACAATGAGCAGTTCTTC; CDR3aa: CASSVSETVLYNEQFF
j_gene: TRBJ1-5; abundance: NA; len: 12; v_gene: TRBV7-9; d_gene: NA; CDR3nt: TGTGCCAGCAGCTTCGGGGATCAGCCCCAGCATTTT; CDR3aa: CASSFGDQPQHF
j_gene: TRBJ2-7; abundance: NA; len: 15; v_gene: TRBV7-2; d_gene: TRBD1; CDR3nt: TGTGCCAGCAGCTTAGCAGGGGGCTACACCTACGAGCAGTACTTC; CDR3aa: CASSLAGGYTYEQYF
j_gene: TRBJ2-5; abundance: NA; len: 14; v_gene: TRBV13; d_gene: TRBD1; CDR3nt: TGTGCCAGCAGGGAGACAGGGGCAGGGGAGACCCAGTACTTC; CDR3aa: CASRETGAGETQYF
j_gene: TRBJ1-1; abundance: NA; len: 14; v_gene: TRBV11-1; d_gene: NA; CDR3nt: TGTGCCAGCAGCTTACCAGGGGCGCGCACTGAAGCTTTCTTT; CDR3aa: CASSLPGARTEAFF
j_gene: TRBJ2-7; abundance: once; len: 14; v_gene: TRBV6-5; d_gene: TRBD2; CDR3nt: TGTGCCAGCACCGCACTAGCGGGAGTCCACGAGCAGTACTTC; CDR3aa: CASTALAGVHEQYF
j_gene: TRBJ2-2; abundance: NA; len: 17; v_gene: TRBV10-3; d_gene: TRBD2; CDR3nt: TGTGCCATCAGTGCAAGACTAGCGGGAGAAAACGCCGGGGAGCTGTTTTTT; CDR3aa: CAISARLAGENAGELFF
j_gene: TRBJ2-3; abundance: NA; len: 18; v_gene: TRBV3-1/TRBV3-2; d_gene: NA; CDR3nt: TGTGCCAGCAGCCAAGCCCTGGGCGGGACGTCTTTCACAGATACGCAGTATTTT; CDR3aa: CASSQALGGTSFTDTQYF
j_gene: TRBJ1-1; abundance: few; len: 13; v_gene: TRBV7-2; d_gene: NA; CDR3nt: TGTGCCAGCAGCTTAGGACAGAACACTGAAGCTTTCTTT; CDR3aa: CASSLGQNTEAFF
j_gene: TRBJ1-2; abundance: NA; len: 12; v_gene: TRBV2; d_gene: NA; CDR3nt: TGTGCCAGCAGACAGGATCGGGATGGCTACACCTTC; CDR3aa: CASRQDRDGYTF
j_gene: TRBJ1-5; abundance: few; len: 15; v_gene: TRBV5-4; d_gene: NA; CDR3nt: TGTGCCAGCAGCTTGGATGGGCAGTTCAATCAGCCCCAGCATTTT; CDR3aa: CASSLDGQFNQPQHF
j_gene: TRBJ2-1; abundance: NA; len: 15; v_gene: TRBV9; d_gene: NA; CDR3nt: TGTGCCAGCAGCGTAGGCCAGGACTCCTACAATGAGCAGTTCTTC; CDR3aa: CASSVGQDSYNEQFF
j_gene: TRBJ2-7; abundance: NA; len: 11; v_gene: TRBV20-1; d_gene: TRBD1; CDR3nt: TGCAGTGGCAACAGGGGCCCCGAGCAGTACTTC; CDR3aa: CSGNRGPEQYF
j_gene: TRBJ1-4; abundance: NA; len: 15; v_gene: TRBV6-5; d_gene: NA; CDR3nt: TGTGCCAGCAGTTACGTCGGTCTAACTAATGAAAAACTGTTTTTT; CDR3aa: CASSYVGLTNEKLFF
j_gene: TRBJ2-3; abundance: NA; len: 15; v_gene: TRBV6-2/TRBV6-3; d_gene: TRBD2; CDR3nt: TGTGCCAGCAGTCCCAGCGGGGTTTTCACAGATACGCAGTATTTT; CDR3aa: CASSPSGVFTDTQYF
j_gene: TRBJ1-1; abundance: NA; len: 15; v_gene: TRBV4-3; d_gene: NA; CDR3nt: TGCGCCAGCAGCCAAGATCTTTGGGGAGGGACTGAAGCTTTCTTT; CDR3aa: CASSQDLWGGTEAFF
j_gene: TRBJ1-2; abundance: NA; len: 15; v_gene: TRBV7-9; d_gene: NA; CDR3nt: TGTGCCAGCAGCTTCCAAACATCGATGAACTATGGCTACACCTTC; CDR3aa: CASSFQTSMNYGYTF
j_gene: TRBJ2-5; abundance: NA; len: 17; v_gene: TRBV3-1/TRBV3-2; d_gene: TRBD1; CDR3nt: TGTGCCAGCAGCCAGGACGGAGGACAGGGGGAATCAGAGACCCAGTACTTC; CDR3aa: CASSQDGGQGESETQYF
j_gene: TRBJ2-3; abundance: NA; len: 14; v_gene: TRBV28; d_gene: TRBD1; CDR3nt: TGTGCCAGCAGTTTGACAGGGGGCACAGATACGCAGTATTTT; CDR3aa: CASSLTGGTDTQYF
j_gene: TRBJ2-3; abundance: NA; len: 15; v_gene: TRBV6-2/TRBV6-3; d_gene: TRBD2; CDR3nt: TGTGCCAGCAGTTGGGGAGGGGTCCACACAGATACGCAGTATTTT; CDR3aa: CASSWGGVHTDTQYF